The clone carrying this T cell receptor beta chain was counted many times. The antigen remains undetermined. Trimming cost V 5 bases and J 8 bases, with 19 bases left between them. The CDR3 runs to 15 residues. This record belongs to a study of spatial heterogeneity in lung cancer. In the study overall: Detected beta-chain sequences consistently exceeded alpha-chain sequences. Study-wide results and caveats: Mutation tallies in tumors tracked expanded intratumoral alpha and beta TCR counts.

TCRdb reprocessed the 5' RACE reads via MiXCR and lists one record per CDR3 protein. Found here are about 14,000 distinct CDR3 sequences, about 6% of them singletons; the top ten hold around 10%. The time point here: sample taken at primary tumor resection. Samples were obtained from approximately 72 donors, all untreated early-stage non-small cell lung cancer patients. The source of this sequence is a female donor with early-stage non-small cell lung cancer. This sequence joins TRBV12-3 or TRBV12-4 and TRBJ2-1; tentatively, D is TRBD1 or TRBD2 (5 bases each). Sequences were derived from lung tumor tissue, sampled at surgery. The CDR3 protein is CASSPLGPSGHEQFF. The CDR3 DNA follows: TGTGCCAGCAGTCCTCTGGGTCCATCGGGGCATGAGCAGTTCTTC.